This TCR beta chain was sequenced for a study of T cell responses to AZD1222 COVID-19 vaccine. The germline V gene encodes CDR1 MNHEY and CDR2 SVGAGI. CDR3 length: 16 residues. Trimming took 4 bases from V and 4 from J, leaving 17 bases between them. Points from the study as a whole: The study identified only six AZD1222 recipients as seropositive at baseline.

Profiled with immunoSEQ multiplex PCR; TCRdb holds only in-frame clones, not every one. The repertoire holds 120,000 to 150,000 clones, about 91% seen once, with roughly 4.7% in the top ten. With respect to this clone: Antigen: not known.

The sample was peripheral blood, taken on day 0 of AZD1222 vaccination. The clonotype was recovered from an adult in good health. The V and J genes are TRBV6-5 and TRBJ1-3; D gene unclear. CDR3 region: CASSLYPPASGNTIYF. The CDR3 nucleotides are TGTGCCAGCAGTTTGTATCCCCCCGCGTCCGGAAACACCATATATTTT.